These 23 T cell receptor beta chains originate from one sample sequenced in a study of shared clonotypes between healthy human individuals. Selected positively for CCR7 and CD45RO-negative, naive CD8 cells excluded terminally differentiated effector memory CD45RA+ cells. Sequencing was performed with immunoSEQ multiplex PCR; in TCRdb, only in-frame clones are kept and a portion is missing. The sample has some 2,000,000 clones, less than 95% seen once. What was sequenced was naive CD8+ T cells sorted from blood. Source of these receptors: a man younger than 35 in good health.

The chain employs TRBV10-3 and TRBJ1-2; the D gene is possibly TRBD1 (5 bases). The CDR3 loop spans 15 amino acids. Trimming cost V 0 bases and J 4 bases, with 12 bases left between them. In germline, CDR1 is ENHRY, CDR2 SYGVKD. CDR3 region: CAISESARGPYGYTF. The CDR3 DNA reads TGTGCCATCAGTGAGTCGGCAAGGGGCCCCTATGGCTACACCTTC.

CDR3 protein: CASSLEVDRLNTGELFF. As DNA, the CDR3 is TGTGCCAGCAGCTTAGAGGTAGACAGACTTAACACCGGGGAGCTGTTTTTT. The chain has TRBV7-6 and TRBJ2-2, with a tentative D call TRBD1 (5 bases). V shed 1 base and J shed 2 bases, with 14 bases lying between them. Germline V gene sequence: CDR1 SGHVS, CDR2 FNYEAQ. CDR3 length equals 17 residues.

The chain recombines TRBV7-9 with TRBJ2-7; D uncertain. The V end was cut by 3 bases, the J end by 6 bases, with 12 bases between. Germline V CDR1 and CDR2: SEHNR, FQNEAQ (reference sequence). The CDR3 loop spans 13 amino acids. The CDR3, as DNA: TGTGCCAGCAGCTTGGTCGGATCCCCCGAGCAGTACTTC. As protein: CASSLVGSPEQYF.

V is TRBV7-9 and J is TRBJ2-1; TRBD1 aligns across 10 bases. CDR1 and CDR2 from the germline V gene are SEHNR and FQNEAQ (reference sequence). The CDR3 is 16 residues long. V trimming: 5 bases; J trimming: 6 bases; junction bases outside the gene matches: 10. The CDR3 DNA follows: TGTGCCAGCAGCACATCCGGGACAGGGGTAGGCAATGAGCAGTTCTTC. Translated, it gives CASSTSGTGVGNEQFF.

The V gene is TRBV7-9, the J gene TRBJ1-6, with TRBD1 matching 9 bases. Germline values: CDR1 SEHNR, CDR2 FQNEAQ (reference sequence). Germline trimming cut 4 bases from V and 14 bases from J; bases unmatched to any gene: 9. The CDR3 runs 14 residues. CDR3 sequence: CASSSGTGLGALHF. DNA of the CDR3: TGTGCCAGCAGCTCCGGGACAGGGCTTGGGGCCCTCCACTTT. The entire variable domain, with the rest obtained from reference TRBV7-9 and TRBJ1-6, is as follows: DTGVSQNPRHKITKRGQNVTFRCDPISEHNRLYWYRQTLGQGPEFLTYFQNEAQLEKSRLLSDRFSAERPKGSFSTLEIQRTEQGDSAMYLCASSSGTGLGALHFGNGTRLTVT.

This chain links TRBV30 with TRBJ2-1; 11 positions match TRBD2. The CDR3 has 17 amino acids. V trimming: 3 bases; J trimming: 2 bases; junction bases outside the gene matches: 9. CDR1 and CDR2 from the germline V gene are GTSNPN and SVGIG (reference sequence). The CDR3 loop is CAWRLGWGLAAYNEQFF. CDR3 sequence (DNA): TGTGCCTGGAGGTTAGGGTGGGGACTAGCGGCCTACAATGAGCAGTTCTTC.

The chain combines TRBV7-3 with TRBJ1-1; D is ambiguous. In germline, CDR1 is SGHTA, CDR2 FQGTGA. This CDR3 has 15 residues. Trimming removed 1 base from V and 0 bases from J, with 9 bases in between. The DNA for the CDR3 is TGTGCCAGCAGCTTAATGGGTGGCATGAACACTGAAGCTTTCTTT. Amino acids: CASSLMGGMNTEAFF.

The chain is built from TRBV29-1 and TRBJ2-2; a possible D gene is TRBD2 (6 bases). CDR3 length: 14 amino acids. Trimming removed 7 bases from V and 5 bases from J, with 17 bases in between. Germline V gene data show CDR1 as SQVTM and CDR2 as ANQGSEA. CDR3 bases: TGCAGCGCAAATGAGGGAGGAAGGACCGGGGAGCTGTTTTTT. Its translation is CSANEGGRTGELFF.

The chain carries TRBV29-1 and TRBJ2-2; no clear D gene. Germline CDR1 is SQVTM and CDR2 is ANQGSEA. V was shortened by 2 bases and J by 8 bases, with 18 bases between the two germline ends. This CDR3 contains 15 residues. The CDR3 loop reads CSVESPGFGEGELFF. Written as DNA, the CDR3 is TGCAGCGTTGAAAGTCCCGGGTTTGGCGAGGGGGAGCTGTTTTTT.

J is TRBJ2-1 and V is TRBV7-9; TRBD2 aligns across 9 bases. Per germline, CDR1 SEHNR and CDR2 FQNEAQ (reference sequence). V lost 5 bases and J lost 2; bases outside the gene matches: 10. CDR3 length: 17 amino acids. CDR3 nucleotides: TGTGCCAGCAGCCCCCCTAGCGGGGTACCACCCTACAATGAGCAGTTCTTC. Residues: CASSPPSGVPPYNEQFF.

The genes are TRBV30 and TRBJ1-2; D unclear. CDR3 size: 12 residues. V was trimmed by 0 bases and J by 8 bases, leaving 10 bases between them. CDR1 GTSNPN and CDR2 SVGIG come from the germline V gene (reference sequence). The CDR3 spells CAWSVVGSGYTF. The DNA for the CDR3 is TGTGCCTGGAGTGTAGTAGGGAGCGGCTACACCTTC.

This clone was seen only once. J is TRBJ2-3 and V is TRBV4-1, with TRBD2 matching 14 bases. The CDR3 length is 17 residues. Germline lookup yields CDR1 MGHRA and CDR2 YSYEKL. Germline trimming cut 3 bases from V and 7 bases from J; bases unmatched to any gene: 9. The CDR3 loop reads CASSHTPGLAGENTQYF. The CDR3 coding sequence is TGCGCCAGCAGCCATACTCCGGGACTAGCGGGAGAGAATACGCAGTATTTT.

The V call is TRBV10-3, the J call TRBJ1-2; TRBD1 aligns across 8 bases. V lost 8 bases to trimming and J lost 9 bases; unmatched junction nucleotides: 8. Germline V gene sequence: CDR1 ENHRY, CDR2 SYGVKD. CDR3 length equals 12 residues. CDR3 sequence reads: CAIPGQGVSYTF. Written as DNA, the CDR3 is TGTGCCATCCCCGGACAGGGCGTGAGCTACACCTTC.

This clone was picked up one time. The CDR3: CASSPELSYNSPLHF. The CDR3 DNA reads as TGCGCCAGCAGCCCCGAGTTAAGTTATAATTCACCCCTCCACTTT. The J gene is TRBJ1-6, the V gene TRBV5-1; no firm D call. The CDR3 totals 15 residues. Germline loops: CDR1 SGHRS, CDR2 YFSETQ. V was cut by 4 bases and J by 4 bases, with 12 bases left in between.

The chain uses TRBV9 and TRBJ2-1; a weak D match, TRBD2 (5 bases). The CDR3 is made up of 16 amino acids. Trimming left V 3 bases short and J 0 bases short, with 13 bases between. Germline V gene data show CDR1 as SGDLS and CDR2 as YYNGEE. DNA of the CDR3: TGTGCCAGCAGCGGGAGAGCGGATAGCTCCTACAATGAGCAGTTCTTC. The encoded protein is CASSGRADSSYNEQFF.

The chain employs TRBV7-9 and TRBJ2-7, with 15 nucleotides matching TRBD2. Germline values: CDR1 SEHNR, CDR2 FQNEAQ (reference sequence). The CDR3 has 19 residues. With 4 bases clipped from V and 0 bases from J, the junction kept 10 bases outside the gene matches. Here the CDR3 DNA reads TGTGCCAGCAGCTCCTCCTTCGGGACTAGCGGGGGGATCTCCTACGAGCAGTACTTC. It yields the protein CASSSSFGTSGGISYEQYF.

V and J are TRBV5-6 and TRBJ2-2; tentatively, D is TRBD1 (5 bases). V was cut by 1 base and J by 1 base, with 8 bases left in between. Germline CDR1 and CDR2: SGHDT and YYEEEE. The CDR3 totals 15 residues. The CDR3 bases are TGTGCCAGCAGCTTGAGACAGATGAACACCGGGGAGCTGTTTTTT. Its translation is CASSLRQMNTGELFF.

The V and J genes are TRBV6-5 and TRBJ1-5; D might be TRBD1 (5 bases). Germline CDR1 reads MNHEY; CDR2 reads SVGAGI. This CDR3 comprises 15 residues. Trimming pared 4 bases from V and 0 bases from J, leaving 10 bases between. The CDR3 protein is CASSWDGNSNQPQHF. The CDR3 bases are TGTGCCAGCAGTTGGGACGGCAATAGCAATCAGCCCCAGCATTTT.

Only one count was recorded for this clone. Other nucleotide sequences from this sample produce the same CDR3. The genes are TRBV27 and TRBJ2-7; D ambiguous. CDR1 is MNHEY, CDR2 SMNVEV, per germline (reference sequence). V was shortened by 2 bases and J by 3 bases, with 8 bases between the two germline ends. This CDR3 has 13 residues. The CDR3 loop is CASSLSGGYEQYF. CDR3 bases: TGTGCCAGCAGTTTAAGTGGCGGCTACGAGCAGTACTTC.

The J gene is TRBJ2-1, the V gene TRBV6-6; D not resolved. This CDR3 comprises 16 residues. Trimming pared 0 bases from V and 1 base from J, leaving 10 bases between. Per germline, CDR1 MNHNY and CDR2 SVGAGI (reference sequence). In nucleotides, the CDR3 is TGTGCCAGCAGTTACTCGAGTGGAAGGTCCTACAATGAGCAGTTCTTC. Translated, it gives CASSYSSGRSYNEQFF.

The gene calls are TRBV27 and TRBJ1-2; D unresolved. V dropped 3 bases and J dropped 5 bases, with 16 bases sitting between them. In germline, CDR1 is MNHEY, CDR2 SMNVEV (reference sequence). The CDR3 has 15 residues. In nucleotides, the CDR3 is TGTGCCAGCAGTTTCTCTGATCCGCTCTTTTATGGCTACACCTTC. Its translation: CASSFSDPLFYGYTF.

The chain recombines TRBV9 with TRBJ2-5; D may be TRBD2 (6 bases). From germline, CDR1 is SGDLS and CDR2 YYNGEE. The ends were cut back, 4 bases at V and 1 base at J, with 17 bases in the middle. The CDR3 totals 16 residues. In DNA, the CDR3 is TGTGCCAGCAGCCCTCGAATAGCGGTACCCCAAGAGACCCAGTACTTC. Protein: CASSPRIAVPQETQYF.

On this clone: Other DNA sequences within the sample encode an identical CDR3. The chain joins TRBV30 to TRBJ1-5; 8 bases agree with TRBD1. The CDR3 is 13 residues long. With V trimmed by 2 bases and J by 7 bases, 4 bases remained unmatched. Germline V CDR1 and CDR2: GTSNPN, SVGIG (reference sequence). The CDR3 is CAWSLQGDQPQHF. CDR3 bases: TGTGCCTGGAGTTTACAGGGGGACCAGCCCCAGCATTTT.